Following are 25 T cell receptor beta chains from one sample sequenced in a study of T cells after yellow fever vaccination. A single record per CDR3 protein comes from TCRdb applying MiXCR to the 5' RACE reads. This table has some 600,000 distinct CDR3 sequences, about 12% appearing once. Sequences were derived from PBMCs, sampled on the day of the yellow fever booster vaccination. Receptors originate from a man between 25 and 39 years old who received the YFV17D yellow fever vaccine.

This clonotype came up many times. One junction end disagrees with the germline gene, perhaps due to a read error. The chain employs TRBV7-7 and TRBJ2-5; TRBD1 is a possible D gene (5 bases). There are 14 residues in the CDR3. Germline V gene lookup returns CDR1 SSHAT and CDR2 FNYEAQ (reference sequence). CDR3 amino acids: CASSPRLGEETQYF. The DNA for the CDR3 is TGTGCTAGCAGCCCCCGCCTAGGGGAAGAGACCCAGTACTTC.

This clonotype was observed at least ten times. The rearrangement links TRBV3-1 to TRBJ1-4; D may be TRBD1 (6 bases). The CDR3 extends over 17 amino acids. Germline-derived CDR1 and CDR2 are LGHDT and YNNKEL (reference sequence). Trimming left V 3 bases short and J 6 bases short, with 20 bases between. The CDR3 DNA follows: TGTGCCAGCAGCCACACTGGACAGCCCTGGCTCGATGAAAAACTGTTTTTT. Its translation is CASSHTGQPWLDEKLFF.

The V gene is TRBV5-8, the J gene TRBJ1-5, with 9 positions matching TRBD1. After removal of 3 bases from V and 7 bases from J, the junction contained 5 bases not matched to a gene. CDR1 is SGHTS, CDR2 YDEGEE, per germline. CDR3 length: 14 residues. CDR3 amino acids: CASSSGTGLQPQHF. For the CDR3, the DNA is TGTGCCAGCAGCTCGGGGACAGGGCTACAGCCCCAGCATTTT.

The J gene is TRBJ2-3, the V gene TRBV28; 10 bases align to TRBD1. Germline V gene sequence: CDR1 MDHEN, CDR2 SYDVKM. V was clipped by 4 bases and J by 3 bases; unmatched bases: 7. The CDR3 extends over 16 amino acids. The CDR3 protein is CASSWDRGGRTDTQYF. The DNA for the CDR3 is TGTGCCAGCAGTTGGGACAGGGGAGGGAGGACAGATACGCAGTATTTT. Using reference TRBV28 and TRBJ2-3 for the parts outside the CDR3, the full variable domain is DVKVTQSSRYLVKRTGEKVFLECVQDMDHENMFWYRQDPGLGLRLIYFSYDVKMKEKGDIPEGYSVSREKKERFSLILESASTNQTSMYLCASSWDRGGRTDTQYFGPGTRLTVL.

This clonotype was counted only a few times. The rearrangement joins TRBV4-3 to TRBJ1-4; maybe TRBD1 (5 bases). The germline V and J ends were trimmed by 4 bases and 7 bases, with 16 bases remaining between them. Germline V gene sequence: CDR1 LGHNA, CDR2 YSLEER. CDR3 length equals 15 residues. CDR3 in DNA: TGCGCCAGCAGCCGAACCCCGGGGGTGGTTGAAAAACTGTTTTTT. It yields the protein CASSRTPGVVEKLFF.

This clonotype showed up just a few times. The CDR3 sequence: CASSSGTAYGYTF. The CDR3, as DNA: TGTGCCAGCAGCTCCGGGACGGCCTATGGCTACACCTTC. The chain carries TRBV12-3 or TRBV12-4 and TRBJ1-2, with D possibly being TRBD1 (5 bases). This CDR3 has 13 residues. Trimming stripped 6 bases from V and 4 bases from J, with 12 bases between.

This clonotype has a handful of counts. The chain is built from TRBV29-1 and TRBJ2-2; TRBD2 matches 7 bases. CDR3 length: 15 amino acids. J gave up 2 bases and V 6 bases, and 9 bases lay outside the gene matches. Germline V gene sequence: CDR1 SQVTM, CDR2 ANQGSEA. CDR3 sequence (DNA): TGCAGCGTAGAACGGAGCGGGGTTAACACCGGGGAGCTGTTTTTT. This translates into CSVERSGVNTGELFF.

This clonotype was seen only a few times. The V and J genes are TRBV20-1 and TRBJ2-3; maybe TRBD1 (5 bases). Germline CDR1 is DFQATT and CDR2 is SNEGSKA (reference sequence). The CDR3 runs 13 residues. V lost 7 bases and J 7 bases, leaving 18 bases between the germline ends. The CDR3 nucleotides are TGCAGTGGAAATACTGTGGGGCTAAATACGCAGTATTTT. As protein: CSGNTVGLNTQYF.

In its sample, this clonotype was seen a few times. The V gene is TRBV20-1, the J gene TRBJ2-1; TRBD2 might be the D (6 bases). Germline V gene data show CDR1 as DFQATT and CDR2 as SNEGSKA (reference sequence). With 7 bases removed from V and 7 bases from J, the gap between germline ends came to 23 bases. This CDR3 contains 15 residues. In nucleotides, the CDR3 is TGCAGTGTCAACACGGGAGAAGGTTTTTCTAATGAGCAGTTCTTC. It yields the protein CSVNTGEGFSNEQFF.

This clonotype was seen ten or more times. This chain connects TRBV19 to TRBJ2-1; 13 bases are shared with TRBD2. Germline-derived CDR1 and CDR2 are LNHDA and SQIVND (reference sequence). V shed 4 bases, J shed 4 bases, and the junction held 7 bases outside the gene matches. The CDR3 extends over 17 amino acids. The DNA of the CDR3 is TGTGCCAGTAGTAAGGTGTGGACTAGCGGGGGATACAATGAGCAGTTCTTC. It is translated as CASSKVWTSGGYNEQFF. The full variable domain, rest sourced from reference TRBV19 and TRBJ2-1, is DGGITQSPKYLFRKEGQNVTLSCEQNLNHDAMYWYRQDPGQGLRLIYYSQIVNDFQKGDIAEGYSVSREKKESFPLTVTSAQKNPTAFYLCASSKVWTSGGYNEQFFGPGTRLTVL.

This clonotype has more than one count but fewer than ten. Its ends do not fully match the called genes, so a read error is possible. CDR3 region: CASNYGVGINYGYTF. In DNA, the CDR3 is TGTGCCAGCAATTACGGGGTTGGGATTAACTATGGCTACACCTTC. The chain links TRBV6-5 to TRBJ1-2; unclear D gene. The CDR3 extends over 15 amino acids. The germline gives CDR1 MNHEY, CDR2 SVGAGI.

The chain has TRBV29-1 and TRBJ2-2; 8 bases are a match to TRBD2. Losses at the gene ends were 4 bases for V and 7 bases for J; bases not matched to a gene: 8. CDR3 length: 14 residues. Germline CDR1 reads SQVTM; CDR2 reads ANQGSEA. The CDR3 coding sequence is TGCAGCGTTGCCCGTAGCGGGGACCACGGGGAGCTGTTTTTT. This translates into CSVARSGDHGELFF.

J is TRBJ2-2 and V is TRBV27; 8 bases match TRBD1. Germline V gene sequence: CDR1 MNHEY, CDR2 SMNVEV (reference sequence). There are 18 residues in the CDR3. J lost 2 bases, V lost 4 bases, and 12 bases had no gene match. CDR3 sequence: CASSSLRGQGGNTGELFF. CDR3 in DNA: TGTGCCAGCAGTTCCCTCCGCGGACAGGGAGGAAACACCGGGGAGCTGTTTTTT.

The chain joins TRBV19 to TRBJ1-6; 7 bases align to TRBD1. The CDR3 totals 14 residues. CDR1 is LNHDA and CDR2 is SQIVND in the germline V gene (reference sequence). The J segment lost 5 bases and the V segment lost 4 bases, leaving 2 bases of the junction unmatched. The CDR3 region has the DNA TGTGCCAGTAGTAGAGGACAGGATAATTCACCCCTCCACTTT. It is translated as CASSRGQDNSPLHF.

The V call is TRBV10-3, the J call TRBJ2-2; 10 positions agree with TRBD2. Trimming removed 3 bases from V and 6 bases from J; junction bases left unmatched: 4. Per germline, CDR1 ENHRY and CDR2 SYGVKD. This CDR3 spans 15 amino acids. The CDR3, as DNA: TGTGCCATCAGTGACGCTAGCGGGAGTTCCGGGGAGCTGTTTTTT. This sequence encodes CAISDASGSSGELFF.

The gene calls are TRBV18 and TRBJ2-3; D may be TRBD2 (6 bases). Per the germline V gene, CDR1 is KGHSH and CDR2 is LQKENI. Trimming removed 6 bases at V and 5 bases at J, with 30 bases between. There are 19 residues in the CDR3. This CDR3 reads CASSPQRQGDLAFKDTQYF. The CDR3 DNA is TGTGCCAGCTCGCCCCAACGACAAGGAGATCTAGCGTTTAAAGATACGCAGTATTTT.

The chain employs TRBV18 and TRBJ1-2; D remains ambiguous. The CDR3 loop spans 13 amino acids. Per germline, CDR1 KGHSH and CDR2 LQKENI. V was clipped by 3 bases and J by 6 bases, with 11 bases between them. The CDR3 DNA reads TGTGCCAGCTCACCGGGTTGGAGGGATGGCTACACCTTC. This encodes CASSPGWRDGYTF.

Of note for this clonotype: Its ends do not fully match the called genes, so a read error is possible. The chain combines TRBV5-6 with TRBJ2-3; possibly TRBD2 for D (5 bases). The germline V gene has CDR1 SGHDT and CDR2 YYEEEE. There are 15 residues in the CDR3. The CDR3 region is CAISSSRRGLDTQYF. Here the CDR3 DNA reads TGTGCCATCAGCTCTTCGCGGAGAGGGTTGGATACGCAGTATTTT. Drawing the rest from reference TRBV5-6 and TRBJ2-3, the complete variable domain is DAGVTQSPTHLIKTRGQQVTLRCSPKSGHDTVSWYQQALGQGPQFIFQYYEEEERQRGNFPDRFSGHQFPNYSSELNVNALLLGDSALYLCAISSSRRGLDTQYFGPGTRLTVL.

A few counts support this clonotype. J is TRBJ2-7 and V is TRBV27; 8 bases fit TRBD2. J gave up 1 base and V 6 bases, and 8 bases lay outside the gene matches. CDR1 is MNHEY, CDR2 SMNVEV, per germline (reference sequence). The length of the CDR3 is 15 residues. The CDR3, as DNA: TGTGCCAGCAGACTACAGCGGGGGCGGTCCTACGAGCAGTACTTC. This gives the protein CASRLQRGRSYEQYF.

J is TRBJ2-7 and V is TRBV5-1; TRBD1 agrees at 11 bases. J gave up 11 bases and V 4 bases, and 14 bases lay outside the gene matches. The CDR3 has 15 amino acids. CDR1 and CDR2 from the germline V gene are SGHRS and YFSETQ. CDR3 sequence: CASSGGTGGHLIEYF. The CDR3, as DNA: TGCGCCAGCAGCGGGGGGACAGGGGGACACTTAATAGAGTACTTC.

This clonotype has just a few counts. The chain couples TRBV20-1 to TRBJ1-2, with D possibly TRBD1 on 5 matching bases. V was cut by 6 bases and J by 4 bases, with 18 bases left in between. The CDR3 is 14 residues long. Germline V CDR1 and CDR2: DFQATT, SNEGSKA (reference sequence). CDR3 nucleotide sequence: TGCAGTGCCACCCGAGCCCAGGGTGCCTATGGCTACACCTTC. As protein: CSATRAQGAYGYTF.

The chain is built from TRBV5-1 and TRBJ2-1; D might be TRBD2 (5 bases). The CDR3 covers 14 residues. Trimming cost V 2 bases and J 3 bases, with 9 bases left between them. Germline V lookup: CDR1 SGHRS, CDR2 YFSETQ. This CDR3 reads CASSFGGLYNEQFF. CDR3 nucleotide sequence: TGCGCCAGCAGCTTCGGCGGACTCTACAATGAGCAGTTCTTC.

V gene TRBV6-2 or TRBV6-3 combines with J gene TRBJ2-2; TRBD2 agrees at 10 bases. Germline V CDR1 and CDR2: MNHEY, SVGEGT. The CDR3 extends over 15 amino acids. V was clipped by 7 bases and J by 0 bases; unmatched bases: 2. The CDR3 loop is CASILAGANTGELFF. CDR3 coding DNA: TGTGCCAGCATCCTAGCGGGAGCGAACACCGGGGAGCTGTTTTTT.

This clonotype has at least ten counts. The chain has TRBV20-1 and TRBJ2-2; D gene uncertain. Trimming took 3 bases from V and 6 from J, leaving 5 bases between them. This CDR3 is 11 amino acids long. Looked up from germline, CDR1 is DFQATT and CDR2 is SNEGSKA (reference sequence). The CDR3, as DNA: TGCAGTGCTAGTTCCCCCGGGGAGCTGTTTTTT. It translates to CSASSPGELFF.

This clonotype was found a few times. The J gene is TRBJ2-7, the V gene TRBV7-6; 8 nucleotides line up with TRBD2. CDR1 and CDR2 (germline): SGHVS, FNYEAQ. The V and J ends lost 5 bases and 0 bases, in that order; junction bases with no gene match: 15. The CDR3 is made up of 18 amino acids. CDR3: CASSHGLSTGGPSYEQYF. As DNA, the CDR3 is TGTGCCAGCAGCCACGGACTATCGACGGGAGGGCCCTCCTACGAGCAGTACTTC.